This T cell receptor beta chain was identified during a study of shared clonotypes between healthy human individuals. Study information: There were three CD4 naive, three CD4 memory, two CD8 naive and one CD8 memory plates per donor.

Those who donated were healthy HIV-negative adults, with no recent acute infections or vaccinations reported. For each subset, genomic DNA was distributed in equal portions over several immunoSEQ plates. The table came from immunoSEQ multiplex PCR; TCRdb's copy has only in-frame clones and leaves some out. The table shows roughly 1,500,000 clones, with approximately 98% occurring only once. The receptor was derived from a young man in good health. The sequencing sample was made of naive CD4+ T cells sorted from blood. As for subset: CD45RA+ positively selected.

The CDR3 sequence: CASSLPGRADTIYF. As DNA, the CDR3 is TGTGCCAGCAGTCTCCCGGGACGGGCGGACACCATATATTTT. This sequence joins TRBV28 and TRBJ1-3, with a tentative D call TRBD1 (5 bases). The CDR3 extends over 14 amino acids. The germline V gene has CDR1 MDHEN and CDR2 SYDVKM. V dropped 5 bases and J dropped 8 bases, with 16 bases sitting between them.